This T cell receptor beta chain was captured by sequencing in a study of patients and donors after allogeneic stem cell transplantation. The germline V gene encodes CDR1 MNHEY and CDR2 SMNVEV (reference sequence). The CDR3 has 13 amino acids. The V and J ends lost 3 bases and 1 base respectively, with 7 bases between them. MiXCR, applied by TCRdb to the RT-PCR reads, yields one record per CDR3 protein. The table lists a few hundred thousand distinct CDR3 sequences, 38% of them singletons. The receptor comes from a human donor who was either an allogeneic HSCT recipient or a stem cell or donor lymphocyte infusion donor (not recorded which). It is not recorded whose cells these are; they may come from a transplant donor. The genes are TRBV27 and TRBJ2-7, with no clear D. The specimen sequenced was blood, either unsorted or a sorted T cell fraction (not recorded which). The CDR3 protein is CASSFRQSYEQYF. In nucleotides, the CDR3 is TGTGCCAGCAGTTTCCGTCAGTCCTACGAGCAGTACTTC.